A selection of T cell receptor beta chains follows, all from one sample in a study of blood T cell repertoires in COVID-19. Sequenced by immunoSEQ multiplex PCR; TCRdb stores in-frame clones only, minus some. Of more than 85,000 clones listed, 60% to 85% are singletons. The source material was peripheral blood. The source is a human donor in a cohort sampled during active or convalescent COVID-19. CDR3s leave out the opening cysteine and the closing phenylalanine or tryptophan. Size tells how often a clone was seen (once, few, many) or the class of an expanded clone, and some rows leave it out.

clone_size v_call cdr3_aa
- TRBV24-1 ATSDPIIAGSYNEQF
- TRBV29-1 STGTGGSGANVLT
- TRBV3-1/TRBV3-2 ASSQSRTVVDEQY
- TRBV6-2/TRBV6-3 ASSYLTVHEQY
- TRBV2 ASDGGWNEQY
- TRBV7-2 ASSLVGYQETQY
- TRBV5-6 ASILRGAAEAF
- TRBV24-1 ATSDSPKGVTNEKLF
- TRBV2 ASSRNLAGGYTGELF
- TRBV5-6 ASSLGQGASETQY
once TRBV7-2 ASSQGLAGRTDTQY
- TRBV18 ASSGLDSYNEQF
once TRBV7-9 ASSTQWTALSYEQY
- TRBV5-1 ASSDSSGNTIY
- TRBV6-5 ASSYSGLVTDTQY
few TRBV13 ASSPFRSGNTIY
- TRBV7-2 ASSFILGGLGNQPQH
once TRBV7-2 ASSSQGPVGYT
- TRBV3-1/TRBV3-2 ASSHLGGLQWEQF
- TRBV7-2 ASSLQGPGVNTEAF
- TRBV11-2 ASSLGPSGIVLYEQY
- TRBV28 ASSQGLAIRLSYNEQF
once TRBV28 ASSFLARFNNSPLH
- TRBV28 ASSLRTMRIGDYGYT
- TRBV11-3 ASSPGQTSTDTQY
few TRBV27 ASSLRWEGPYEQY
once TRBV6-5 ASNPRTGNTGELF
- TRBV9 ASSVLPEIQGSNIQY
- TRBV5-1 ASSFESSTDTQY
- TRBV25-1 ASSGPGGSGTKNIQY
once TRBV27 ASSRSGYSYEQY
few TRBV7-2 ASTKLGGYT
- TRBV14 ASSQDLRYGYT
- TRBV18 ASSREPNTNYGYT
- TRBV18 ASSPSQGTWDTEAF
- TRBV5-5 ASSLQQLKHSPLH
- TRBV19 ASTSLSGGVMWATNEKLF
few TRBV6-5 ASARRRNTEAF
few TRBV11-2 ASSSLAGTDEQF
- TRBV6-6 ASTNWRDSLTQY
- TRBV21-1 ASSSPGANQPQH
- TRBV7-2 ASSLVSTGVGHEQY
- TRBV27 ASSPQGTYSNQPQH
- TRBV5-6 ASSSVRDKYYEQY
- TRBV18 ASSPLDRANEQY
- TRBV11-3 ASSLGRAGVGNTIY
once TRBV29-1 SVPGTSSYNEQF
- TRBV28 ASSLPGSTDTQY
- TRBV15 ATSSPTLHNEQF
- TRBV7-9 ASSPGLSPLEQY
- TRBV7-2 ASSLVRGTGELF